This T cell receptor beta chain was sequenced for a study of shared clonotypes between healthy human individuals. Study context: Researchers drew samples from a couple of women and a few men aged 18 to 49.

Of note for this clone: Antigen: not known.

The germline V gene has CDR1 MDHEN and CDR2 SYDVKM. The V end lost 3 bases, the J end lost 0 bases, and 9 bases lay between the germline ends. The CDR3 covers 15 residues. At the deep level, the assay was run. The table came from immunoSEQ multiplex PCR; TCRdb's copy has only in-frame clones and leaves some out. The profile shows 1.5 million to 2.5 million clones, about 95% of them singletons. Naivety among CD8 cells was defined by CD45RO negativity and positive CCR7 selection, thereby excluding terminally differentiated effector memory CD45RA+ cells. Donors comprised only Caucasian adults living in Nashville, Tennessee. Study-wide points: Large sequencing depth failed to make sorted-subset sequencing complete, rarefaction showed.

The receptor was isolated from a young man in good health. The chain carries TRBV28 and TRBJ1-5, with D perhaps TRBD1 (6 bases). Sample: naive CD8+ T cells sorted from blood. The CDR3 DNA sequence: TGTGCCAGCAGTTTCCTACAGGGTAGCAATCAGCCCCAGCATTTT. This translates into CASSFLQGSNQPQHF.